This TCR beta chain derives from a study of blood T cells in healthy people across ages. At the level of the study: Template switching captured about one barcoded beta molecule per two T cells.

CDR3 length: 14 amino acids. V was pared by 7 bases and J by 1 base, with 7 bases of the junction left unmatched. Germline-derived CDR1 and CDR2 are SGHVS and FQNEAQ. Together with a sample-barcoded 5' primer, a J-beta primer mix was included in a second PCR lasting roughly 6 to 12 cycles. One entry per CDR3 protein results from TCRdb running MiXCR on the 5' RACE reads. The table has 750,000 to 950,000 distinct CDR3 sequences, about 48% seen once. The sequenced sample consisted of blood. The sequence came from a man at least 80 years old in good health. The rearrangement joins TRBV7-8 to TRBJ2-7, with 7 bases aligning to TRBD2. The CDR3: CASTQRDWSYEQYF. Written as DNA, the CDR3 is TGTGCCAGCACCCAGCGGGACTGGTCCTACGAGCAGTACTTC.